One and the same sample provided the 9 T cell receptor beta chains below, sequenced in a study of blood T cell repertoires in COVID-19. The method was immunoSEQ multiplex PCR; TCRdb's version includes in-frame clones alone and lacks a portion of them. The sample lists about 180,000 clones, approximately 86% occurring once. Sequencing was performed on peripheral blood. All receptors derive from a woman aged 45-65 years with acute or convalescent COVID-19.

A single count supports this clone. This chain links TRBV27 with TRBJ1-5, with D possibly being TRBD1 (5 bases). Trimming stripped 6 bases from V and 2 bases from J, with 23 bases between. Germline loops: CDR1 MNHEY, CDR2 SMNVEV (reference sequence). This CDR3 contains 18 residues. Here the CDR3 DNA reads TGTGCCAGCAGCCGCCTAAGCCCAGGGATGTTAGGCAATCAGCCCCAGCATTTT. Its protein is CASSRLSPGMLGNQPQHF.

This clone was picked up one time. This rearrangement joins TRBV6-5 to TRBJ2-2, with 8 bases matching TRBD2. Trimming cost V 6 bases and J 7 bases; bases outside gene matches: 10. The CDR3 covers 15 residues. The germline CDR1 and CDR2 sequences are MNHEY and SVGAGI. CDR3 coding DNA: TGTGCCAGCAGCCTGGGACTAGGTATTCTCGGGGAGCTGTTTTTT. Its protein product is CASSLGLGILGELFF.

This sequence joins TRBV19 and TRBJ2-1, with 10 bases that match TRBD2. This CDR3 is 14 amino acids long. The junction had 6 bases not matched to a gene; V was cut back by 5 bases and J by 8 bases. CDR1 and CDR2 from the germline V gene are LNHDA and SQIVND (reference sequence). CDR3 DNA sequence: TGTGCCAGTAGTCCACTAGCGGGGTGGGATGAGCAGTTCTTC. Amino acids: CASSPLAGWDEQFF.

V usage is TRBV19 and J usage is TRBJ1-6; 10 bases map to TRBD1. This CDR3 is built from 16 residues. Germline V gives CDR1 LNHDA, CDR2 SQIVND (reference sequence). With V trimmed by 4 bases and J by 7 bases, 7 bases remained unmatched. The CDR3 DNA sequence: TGTGCCAGTAGTACCGGGACAGGGGCCTCCAATTCACCCCTCCACTTT. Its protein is CASSTGTGASNSPLHF.

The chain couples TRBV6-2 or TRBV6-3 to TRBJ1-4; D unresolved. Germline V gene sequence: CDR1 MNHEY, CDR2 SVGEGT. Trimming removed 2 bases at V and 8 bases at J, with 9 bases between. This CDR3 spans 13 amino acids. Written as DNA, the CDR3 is TGTGCCAGCAGTTACGGAGGAGGCGAAAAACTGTTTTTT. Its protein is CASSYGGGEKLFF.

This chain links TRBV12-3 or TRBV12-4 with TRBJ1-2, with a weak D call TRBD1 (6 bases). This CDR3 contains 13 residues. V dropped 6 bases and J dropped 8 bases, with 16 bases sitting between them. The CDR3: CASSPQGLGGYTF. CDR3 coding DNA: TGTGCCAGCAGCCCACAGGGTCTCGGGGGCTACACCTTC.

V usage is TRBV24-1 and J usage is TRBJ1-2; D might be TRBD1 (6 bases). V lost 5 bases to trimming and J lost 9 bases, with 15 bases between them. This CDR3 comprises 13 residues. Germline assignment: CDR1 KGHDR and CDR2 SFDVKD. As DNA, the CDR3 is TGTGCCACCAGTGGCTCGAAGGGGGACCGCTACACCTTC. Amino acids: CATSGSKGDRYTF.

Here the CDR3 reads CASSLAGRRESYNEQFF. CDR3 in DNA: TGTGCCAGCAGCTTAGCTGGGCGGCGGGAGAGTTACAATGAGCAGTTCTTC. The chain carries TRBV7-2 and TRBJ2-1; 7 bases line up with TRBD2. This CDR3 comprises 17 residues. V gave up 0 bases and J gave up 4 bases; unmatched junction bases: 9. Germline V gene lookup returns CDR1 SGHTA and CDR2 FQGNSA.

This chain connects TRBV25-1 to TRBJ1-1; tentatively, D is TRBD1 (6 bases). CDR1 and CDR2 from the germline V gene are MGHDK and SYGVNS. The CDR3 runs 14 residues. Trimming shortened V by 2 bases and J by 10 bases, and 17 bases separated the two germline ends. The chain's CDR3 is CASSEQGFLRGAFF. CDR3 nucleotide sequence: TGTGCCAGCAGTGAACAGGGGTTCCTAAGGGGAGCTTTCTTT.